The 18 T cell receptor beta chains presented below share a single source sample, sequenced in a study of beta chain features in type 1 diabetes. Expressed TCRB transcripts got sequenced, as all isolated RNA was reverse transcribed. Assay: immunoSEQ multiplex PCR; the TCRdb copy retains only in-frame clones and omits some. The sample records about 150,000 clones, more than 9.5% being singletons. Sequenced: central memory CD4+ T cells from blood. These receptors were taken from a man between 18 and 35 years old in good health.

This clone was observed a handful of times. V usage is TRBV30 and J usage is TRBJ1-1; the D is unclear. CDR1 and CDR2 (germline): GTSNPN, SVGIG (reference sequence). Trimming took 3 bases from V and 4 from J, leaving 6 bases between them. CDR3 length equals 11 residues. CDR3 in amino acids: CAWSGPTEAFF. DNA for the CDR3: TGTGCCTGGAGCGGGCCCACTGAAGCTTTCTTT.

This clone has a handful of counts. The genes are TRBV7-9 and TRBJ2-5, with TRBD2 matching over 10 bases. The CDR3 runs 16 residues. V lost 3 bases, J lost 2 bases, and 6 bases stayed unmatched. The germline V gene has CDR1 SEHNR and CDR2 FQNEAQ (reference sequence). CDR3 nucleotides: TGTGCCAGCAGCTTTCCACCACTAGCGGGACAAGAGACCCAGTACTTC. It specifies CASSFPPLAGQETQYF.

The chain uses TRBV7-3 and TRBJ1-1, with 8 bases aligning to TRBD1. V lost 5 bases to trimming and J lost 0 bases; unmatched junction nucleotides: 2. The germline V gene encodes CDR1 SGHTA and CDR2 FQGTGA. The CDR3 loop spans 14 amino acids. CDR3 sequence: CASSADRVNTEAFF. The CDR3 DNA is TGTGCCAGCAGCGCGGACAGGGTGAACACTGAAGCTTTCTTT.

This clone turned up a few times. The V gene is TRBV2, the J gene TRBJ2-3, with TRBD1 identical over 8 bases. This CDR3 is 15 amino acids long. CDR1 SNHLY and CDR2 FYNNEI come from the germline V gene. V lost 7 bases, J lost 0 bases, and 6 bases stayed unmatched. The CDR3 loop reads CASKKTGDSTDTQYF. CDR3 sequence (DNA): TGTGCCAGCAAGAAGACAGGGGACAGCACAGATACGCAGTATTTT.

This clone was counted ten times or more. The chain uses TRBV7-2 and TRBJ2-1; no clear D gene. The ends were cut back, 2 bases at V and 6 bases at J, with 11 bases in the middle. This CDR3 contains 14 residues. The V gene's germline CDR1 is SGHTA and CDR2 FQGNSA. The CDR3 region has the DNA TGTGCCAGCAGCTTATCTGCTCGTACCAATGAGCAGTTCTTC. Amino acids: CASSLSARTNEQFF.

This clone ranks as medium-sized. The chain joins TRBV7-2 to TRBJ2-2; possibly TRBD1 for D (6 bases). Trimming took off 3 bases at V and 6 bases at J, with 8 bases between the two ends. The length of the CDR3 is 13 residues. Germline V lookup: CDR1 SGHTA, CDR2 FQGNSA. The CDR3 reads CASSFQGSGELFF. The CDR3 DNA reads as TGTGCCAGCAGCTTCCAGGGGTCCGGGGAGCTGTTTTTT. Filled out from reference TRBV7-2 and TRBJ2-2, the complete variable domain reads GAGVSQSPSNKVTEKGKDVELRCDPISGHTALYWYRQSLGQGLEFLIYFQGNSAPDKSGLPSDRFSAERTGGSVSTLTIQRTQQEDSAVYLCASSFQGSGELFFGEGSRLTVL.

V is TRBV20-1 and J is TRBJ2-5; D call uncertain. This CDR3 is built from 11 residues. Trimming took off 6 bases at V and 4 bases at J, with 9 bases between the two ends. Germline loops: CDR1 DFQATT, CDR2 SNEGSKA (reference sequence). The CDR3 protein is CSAVPGETQYF. CDR3 in DNA: TGCAGTGCGGTCCCCGGAGAGACCCAGTACTTC.

The J gene is TRBJ2-5, the V gene TRBV29-1; 11 bases agree with TRBD2. Germline trimming cut 6 bases from V and 11 bases from J; bases unmatched to any gene: 5. CDR3 length: 11 residues. In germline, CDR1 is SQVTM, CDR2 ANQGSEA. CDR3 in DNA: TGCAGCGTAGGGACTAGCGGAGGACAGTACTTC. This gives the protein CSVGTSGGQYF. The full variable domain, with the rest looked up from reference TRBV29-1 and TRBJ2-5, is SAVISQKPSRDICQRGTSLTIQCQVDSQVTMMFWYRQQPGQSLTLIATANQGSEATYESGFVIDKFPISRPNLTFSTLTVSNMSPEDSSIYLCSVGTSGGQYFGPGTRLLVL.

In this sample, this clone turned up a few times. This chain uses TRBV28 with TRBJ1-2; 9 positions agree with TRBD1. The V gene end was trimmed by 6 bases and the J gene end by 8 bases; junction bases not matched to a gene: 13. The V gene's germline CDR1 is MDHEN and CDR2 SYDVKM. CDR3 length: 15 amino acids. The CDR3 is CASSYGTGQGVGYTF. The DNA of the CDR3 is TGTGCCAGCAGCTATGGGACAGGGCAAGGTGTGGGCTACACCTTC.

This clone has just a few counts. The CDR3 nucleotides read TGCGCCAGCAGCCAAGCGGCTAGCCGAGATACGCAGTATTTT. Protein sequence: CASSQAASRDTQYF. The chain has TRBV4-3 and TRBJ2-3, with D possibly matching TRBD2 (5 bases). Germline CDR1 LGHNA, CDR2 YSLEER. CDR3 length: 14 amino acids. V gave up 1 base and J gave up 5 bases, with 10 bases separating them.

The chain uses TRBV5-1 and TRBJ2-5; 10 nucleotides align to TRBD1. With 4 bases clipped from V and 5 bases from J, the junction kept 8 bases outside the gene matches. Germline CDR1 reads SGHRS; CDR2 reads YFSETQ. CDR3 length equals 15 residues. This CDR3 is CASSQLGDRGETQYF. The CDR3 DNA reads as TGCGCCAGCAGCCAACTCGGGGACAGGGGTGAGACCCAGTACTTC.

The chain joins TRBV2 to TRBJ2-3; D is unresolved. V gave up 4 bases and J gave up 5 bases, with 13 bases separating them. Germline V gene lookup returns CDR1 SNHLY and CDR2 FYNNEI. The CDR3 totals 14 residues. CDR3 residues: CASSVVRQRDTQYF. CDR3 DNA sequence: TGTGCCAGCAGTGTCGTGAGGCAGAGAGATACGCAGTATTTT. The full variable domain, in which reference TRBV2 and TRBJ2-3 provide the parts outside the CDR3, is EPEVTQTPSHQVTQMGQEVILRCVPISNHLYFYWYRQILGQKVEFLVSFYNNEISEKSEIFDDQFSVERPDGSNFTLKIRSTKLEDSAMYFCASSVVRQRDTQYFGPGTRLTVL.

The rearrangement uses TRBV2 and TRBJ2-4; the D gene is possibly TRBD2 (5 bases). V was clipped by 7 bases and J by 3 bases, with 7 bases between them. The CDR3 covers 12 residues. Germline V CDR1 and CDR2: SNHLY, FYNNEI. Written as DNA, the CDR3 is TGTGCCAGCAAAGCGGACAAAAACATTCAGTACTTC. This gives the protein CASKADKNIQYF.

The rearrangement links TRBV4-2 to TRBJ1-5; TRBD1 might be the D (5 bases). Trimming pared 0 bases from V and 5 bases from J, leaving 17 bases between. CDR1 and CDR2 (germline): LGHNA, YNFKEQ. CDR3 size: 17 residues. The CDR3 DNA follows: TGTGCCAGCAGCCAAGACTTCCCCTCCTGGGGGGATCAGCCCCAGCATTTT. As protein: CASSQDFPSWGDQPQHF.

V usage is TRBV5-1 and J usage is TRBJ2-7; 9 bases are a match to TRBD2. The CDR3 is 15 amino acids. V lost 6 bases, J lost 2 bases, and 9 bases stayed unmatched. Germline V lookup: CDR1 SGHRS, CDR2 YFSETQ. In DNA form, the CDR3 reads TGCGCCAGCACCCCCCAGAGCGGGGGGACCTACGAGCAGTACTTC. As protein: CASTPQSGGTYEQYF.

This clone was seen more than once but under ten times. This chain uses TRBV19 with TRBJ1-4, with D unresolved. In germline, CDR1 is LNHDA, CDR2 SQIVND (reference sequence). Trimming shortened V by 5 bases and J by 0 bases, and 16 bases separated the two germline ends. There are 17 residues in the CDR3. CDR3 region: CASSRKAVSATNEKLFF. The CDR3 DNA is TGTGCCAGTAGTCGGAAGGCGGTATCAGCAACTAATGAAAAACTGTTTTTT.

With respect to this clone: Different DNA sequences within this sample yield the same CDR3. This CDR3 reads CASSLKGSQETQYF. The CDR3 nucleotides are TGTGCCAGCAGCTTAAAAGGGTCCCAAGAGACCCAGTACTTC. This sequence joins TRBV7-9 and TRBJ2-5; D not certain. The CDR3 covers 14 residues. With 2 bases removed from V and 1 base from J, the gap between germline ends came to 8 bases. Germline V gene data show CDR1 as SEHNR and CDR2 as FQNEAQ (reference sequence).

This chain uses TRBV5-1 with TRBJ2-5; D is ambiguous. Germline values: CDR1 SGHRS, CDR2 YFSETQ. CDR3 size: 15 residues. Trimming took off 0 bases at V and 1 base at J, with 10 bases between the two ends. The CDR3 DNA follows: TGCGCCAGCAGCTTGGACGGGCTACCCCAAGAGACCCAGTACTTC. Its protein product is CASSLDGLPQETQYF.